This T cell receptor (beta chain) was identified during a study of blood T cell repertoires in COVID-19. Looking at the study overall: Whether acute or convalescent, the COVID-19 samples came from the United States, Italy and Spain. The cDNA or gDNA used as material had been derived from T cells, B-cell-depleted T cells, or PBMCs.

In germline, CDR1 is SGHRS, CDR2 YFSETQ. V lost 3 bases, J lost 7 bases, and 9 bases stayed unmatched. The CDR3 has 15 amino acids. As handled by the study authors: The assay estimated nucleated cells by amplifying reference gene primers. Produced via immunoSEQ multiplex PCR; TCRdb's table is partial and in-frame only. V, J and clone size derive from that table, while D and trimming were established from the DNA sequence. This table has roughly 100,000 clones, more than 80% appearing once. This clone was seen a few times. The TCR originated in a human donor in a cohort sampled during active COVID-19. The chain is built from TRBV5-1 and TRBJ1-4; TRBD1 aligns across 7 bases. The sequenced material came from peripheral blood. CDR3 protein: CASSSGDRGGEKLFF. In DNA, the CDR3 is TGCGCCAGCAGCTCGGGGGACAGAGGCGGTGAAAAACTGTTTTTT.